This TCR beta chain was sequenced for a study of TIL therapy for anti-PD-1-resistant metastatic lung cancer. About the research overall: Tumors carried a median approximately 1.6 non-synonymous mutations per megabase.

The CDR3 runs to 13 residues. V was clipped by 8 bases and J by 0 bases, with 11 bases between them. Germline values: CDR1 GTSNPN, CDR2 SVGIG (reference sequence). Time point described: pre-treatment sample, taken before nivolumab and TIL therapy. The libraries were made with immunoSEQ v3. TCRdb keeps only in-frame clones here, not all; method: immunoSEQ multiplex PCR. The sample lists 50,000 to 65,000 clones, around 69% seen once, with roughly 7% in the top ten. This material consisted of blood, taken at baseline. The TCR originated in a person aged 30 to 80 with non-small cell lung cancer. V usage is TRBV30 and J usage is TRBJ2-4; D ambiguous. The CDR3 here is CAGLRPAKNIQYF. CDR3 in DNA: TGTGCCGGCCTGCGTCCAGCCAAAAACATTCAGTACTTC.